This T cell receptor (beta chain) came from a study of response to subunit inactivated influenza vaccine. Study-level points and caveats: T cells newly recruited by each seasonal influenza vaccination are few, the authors suggested.

One entry per CDR3 protein results from TCRdb running MiXCR on the RT-PCR reads. The sample carries about 310,000 distinct CDR3 sequences, 20% to 25% recorded once. The V and J ends lost 5 bases and 2 bases respectively, with 13 bases between them. Germline V CDR1 and CDR2: SGHTA, FQGTGA. CDR3 length equals 14 residues. Regarding this clonotype: Its antigen remains unidentified.

The genes are TRBV7-3 and TRBJ2-7, with a possible D match to TRBD2 (6 bases). This specimen consisted of PBMCs from blood, obtained less than 22 months after vaccination. The TCR sequence derives from a man between 50 and 69 years old who received an inactivated influenza vaccine. The CDR3 DNA reads as TGTGCCAGCAGCGTCGGGGACTGGACCTACGAGCAGTACTTC. Residues: CASSVGDWTYEQYF. Full variable domain (outside the CDR3, taken from reference TRBV7-3 and TRBJ2-7): GAGVSQTPSNKVTEKGKYVELRCDPISGHTALYWYRQSLGQGPEFLIYFQGTGAADDSGLPNDRFFAVRPEGSVSTLKIQRTERGDSAVYLCASSVGDWTYEQYFGPGTRLTVT.